The 31 T cell receptor beta chains given below trace back to one sample, sequenced in a study of shared clonotypes between healthy human individuals. Method: immunoSEQ multiplex PCR; TCRdb's copy keeps in-frame clones and lacks some. This sample has under 550,000 clones, with 90% to 97% found just once. The material sequenced was naive CD4+ T cells sorted from blood. The subset is: CD45RA+ positively selected. These receptors came from a woman aged 25 to 39 in good health.

V usage is TRBV4-1 and J usage is TRBJ2-3; D unresolved. Germline V lookup: CDR1 MGHRA, CDR2 YSYEKL. This CDR3 comprises 15 residues. V was pared by 1 base and J by 1 base, with 9 bases between. The DNA of the CDR3 is TGCGCCAGCAGCCAAGTGGGCTCGGGCACAGATACGCAGTATTTT. Translation: CASSQVGSGTDTQYF.

The rearrangement uses TRBV7-9 and TRBJ2-3, with D perhaps assigned TRBD1 or TRBD2 (5 bases each). This CDR3 has 13 amino acids. Germline-derived CDR1 and CDR2 are SEHNR and FQNEAQ (reference sequence). Deletions cut 7 bases from V and 0 bases from J, with 8 bases between. The CDR3 sequence: CASIWGSTDTQYF. CDR3 sequence (DNA): TGTGCCAGCATCTGGGGGAGCACAGATACGCAGTATTTT.

V and J are TRBV4-1 and TRBJ2-5, with D hard to call. Looked up from germline, CDR1 is MGHRA and CDR2 is YSYEKL. Trimming pared 1 base from V and 0 bases from J, leaving 3 bases between. This CDR3 region has 13 residues. Here the CDR3 DNA reads TGCGCCAGCAGCCAAGGCCACCAAGAGACCCAGTACTTC. It encodes CASSQGHQETQYF.

The chain is built from TRBV5-1 and TRBJ2-7; D is unclear. This CDR3 region has 14 residues. The germline V gene has CDR1 SGHRS and CDR2 YFSETQ. Trimming removed 0 bases at V and 0 bases at J, with 7 bases between. The DNA of the CDR3 is TGCGCCAGCAGCTTGGATCCCAGCTCCTACGAGCAGTACTTC. Protein product: CASSLDPSSYEQYF.

This rearrangement joins TRBV7-8 to TRBJ2-7; D gene ambiguous. Germline CDR1 and CDR2: SGHVS and FQNEAQ. The V end lost 1 base, the J end lost 3 bases, and 7 bases lay between the germline ends. CDR3 size: 13 residues. The CDR3 nucleotides are TGTGCCAGCAGCTTAGACTGGGGCTACGAGCAGTACTTC. It codes for CASSLDWGYEQYF.

The chain carries TRBV5-5 and TRBJ1-4, with D possibly being TRBD1 (5 bases). This CDR3 has 15 residues. In germline, CDR1 is SGHKS, CDR2 YYEKEE (reference sequence). The V gene lost 4 bases and the J gene lost 5 bases, with 15 bases spanning the gap. DNA for the CDR3: TGTGCCAGCAGCCCCTTTGGCGGGGGGAATGAAAAACTGTTTTTT. This codes for CASSPFGGGNEKLFF.

V usage is TRBV9 and J usage is TRBJ2-1; 9 nucleotides align to TRBD2. From germline, CDR1 is SGDLS and CDR2 YYNGEE. This CDR3 comprises 15 residues. J lost 4 bases, V lost 0 bases, and 2 bases had no gene match. The CDR3 DNA sequence: TGTGCCAGCAGCGTAGGACTAGCGGTGTACAATGAGCAGTTCTTC. This encodes CASSVGLAVYNEQFF.

The rearrangement uses TRBV7-9 and TRBJ1-3, with 12 nucleotides matching TRBD1. This CDR3 contains 15 residues. Germline V gene sequence: CDR1 SEHNR, CDR2 FQNEAQ (reference sequence). The V and J ends lost 5 bases and 4 bases, in that order; junction bases with no gene match: 3. The CDR3 protein is CASSPGTGGGNTIYF. Here the CDR3 DNA reads TGTGCCAGCAGCCCTGGGACAGGGGGCGGAAACACCATATATTTT.

This chain uses TRBV7-9 with TRBJ1-1; D is unclear. The CDR3 is 15 amino acids. V lost 5 bases and J 0 bases, leaving 13 bases between the germline ends. Looked up from germline, CDR1 is SEHNR and CDR2 is FQNEAQ (reference sequence). In DNA form, the CDR3 reads TGTGCCAGCAGCCCCCCGGGTTCCATGAACACTGAAGCTTTCTTT. It specifies CASSPPGSMNTEAFF.

The chain couples TRBV27 to TRBJ1-1, with D perhaps TRBD1 (6 bases). Germline V lookup: CDR1 MNHEY, CDR2 SMNVEV (reference sequence). The CDR3 spans 14 residues. Trimming pared 6 bases from V and 5 bases from J, leaving 16 bases between. This chain's CDR3 is CASRTIQGFTEAFF. In DNA form, the CDR3 reads TGTGCCAGCAGGACAATACAGGGCTTTACTGAAGCTTTCTTT.

The chain recombines TRBV11-2 with TRBJ2-7; 9 bases match TRBD2. Losses at the gene ends were 4 bases for V and 5 bases for J; bases not matched to a gene: 9. This CDR3 is built from 15 residues. Germline CDR1 SGHAT, CDR2 FQNNGV. CDR3 sequence reads: CASSSLIAGAHEQYF. CDR3 coding DNA: TGTGCCAGCAGCTCCTTGATAGCGGGAGCCCACGAGCAGTACTTC.

The rearrangement joins TRBV19 to TRBJ2-7; the D gene is possibly TRBD1 (6 bases). Trimming pared 10 bases from V and 9 bases from J, leaving 22 bases between. The germline V gene encodes CDR1 LNHDA and CDR2 SQIVND (reference sequence). The CDR3 runs to 13 residues. CDR3 nucleotides: TGTGCCACCCAAGTCCCGACAGGCAGTCGGCAGTACTTC. Residues: CATQVPTGSRQYF.

Regarding this clone: The sample has other DNA sequences that encode this CDR3 too. The chain is built from TRBV7-9 and TRBJ2-7; D perhaps matches TRBD2 (6 bases). The length of the CDR3 is 12 residues. Germline V lookup: CDR1 SEHNR, CDR2 FQNEAQ (reference sequence). V was trimmed by 0 bases and J by 6 bases, leaving 6 bases between them. The CDR3 loop reads CASSLAGGEQYF. Written as DNA, the CDR3 is TGTGCCAGCAGCTTAGCCGGGGGCGAGCAGTACTTC.

The sample holds one count of this clone. CDR3 nucleotides: TGTGCCAGCGGACAGACGGGCAAAGTCGACGAGCAGTACTTC. Amino acids: CASGQTGKVDEQYF. The genes are TRBV28 and TRBJ2-7; maybe TRBD1 (6 bases). There are 14 residues in the CDR3. Trimming removed 8 bases from V and 5 bases from J, with 19 bases in between. The germline gives CDR1 MDHEN, CDR2 SYDVKM. Full variable domain (missing parts from reference TRBV28 and TRBJ2-7): DVKVTQSSRYLVKRTGEKVFLECVQDMDHENMFWYRQDPGLGLRLIYFSYDVKMKEKGDIPEGYSVSREKKERFSLILESASTNQTSMYLCASGQTGKVDEQYFGPGTRLTVT.

The rearrangement joins TRBV5-1 to TRBJ2-5; 10 bases match TRBD2. The CDR3 spans 16 residues. V shed 6 bases and J 11 bases; nucleotides not matched to a gene: 19. Germline V gene lookup returns CDR1 SGHRS and CDR2 YFSETQ. The CDR3 region is CASTSSSGTSALEQYF. The CDR3 DNA reads TGCGCCAGCACTTCTTCATCCGGGACTAGCGCGTTGGAGCAGTACTTC. Variable domain in full (rest from reference TRBV5-1 and TRBJ2-5): KAGVTQTPRYLIKTRGQQVTLSCSPISGHRSVSWYQQTPGQGLQFLFEYFSETQRNKGNFPGRFSGRQFSNSRSEMNVSTLELGDSALYLCASTSSSGTSALEQYFGPGTRLLVL.

The chain recombines TRBV19 with TRBJ2-5; D uncertain. V lost 6 bases, J lost 2 bases, and 10 bases lay in between. CDR3 length: 13 amino acids. CDR1 is LNHDA, CDR2 SQIVND, per germline (reference sequence). CDR3 bases: TGTGCCAGTAGGGGCAGTCGGCAAGAGACCCAGTACTTC. Translating it yields CASRGSRQETQYF.

This chain links TRBV7-8 with TRBJ1-5; D remains ambiguous. In germline, CDR1 is SGHVS, CDR2 FQNEAQ. CDR3 length equals 18 residues. V was shortened by 5 bases and J by 1 base, with 21 bases between the two germline ends. The CDR3 spells CASSRSVPYRQSNQPQHF. CDR3 DNA: TGTGCCAGCAGCCGAAGCGTTCCATATAGGCAGAGCAATCAGCCCCAGCATTTT.

The V gene is TRBV5-1, the J gene TRBJ2-5; D is possibly TRBD1 (6 bases). This CDR3 comprises 16 residues. V lost 0 bases to trimming and J lost 7 bases, with 19 bases between them. Germline V lookup: CDR1 SGHRS, CDR2 YFSETQ. The DNA of the CDR3 is TGCGCCAGCAGCTTGGGACAGGCCATAAAAAGTGGGACCCAGTACTTC. Protein: CASSLGQAIKSGTQYF.

V and J are TRBV7-2 and TRBJ2-7; 10 bases map to TRBD2. With V trimmed by 5 bases and J by 6 bases, 4 bases remained unmatched. This CDR3 has 13 amino acids. CDR1 and CDR2 from the germline V gene are SGHTA and FQGNSA. The CDR3 region has the DNA TGTGCCAGCAGCAGACCTAGCGGGAGCGAGCAGTACTTC. This encodes CASSRPSGSEQYF.

The chain carries TRBV30 and TRBJ1-1; D may be TRBD1 (5 bases). The V end lost 0 bases, the J end lost 2 bases, and 22 bases lay between the germline ends. Per the germline V gene, CDR1 is GTSNPN and CDR2 is SVGIG (reference sequence). The CDR3 consists of 18 residues. The CDR3 nucleotides are TGTGCCTGGAGTGTAAAGGCGGCAGGGTTGGTGGGAAACACTGAAGCTTTCTTT. Translating gives CAWSVKAAGLVGNTEAFF.

This clone has more than one count but fewer than ten. The genes are TRBV28 and TRBJ1-5; the match to TRBD1 covers 7 bases. Germline CDR1 reads MDHEN; CDR2 reads SYDVKM. Trimming at V came to 3 bases and at J to 11 bases, leaving 13 bases not matched to a gene. The CDR3 spans 15 residues. Here the CDR3 reads CASSFDRVVEWAQHF. The CDR3 DNA reads as TGTGCCAGCAGTTTCGACAGGGTAGTGGAGTGGGCCCAGCATTTT.

This rearrangement joins TRBV9 to TRBJ2-1; 9 nucleotides match TRBD2. Germline CDR1 is SGDLS and CDR2 is YYNGEE. The CDR3 totals 15 residues. The V gene end was trimmed by 4 bases and the J gene end by 5 bases; junction bases not matched to a gene: 7. CDR3 in amino acids: CASSPRTSANNEQFF. The DNA for the CDR3 is TGTGCCAGCAGCCCCCGGACTAGCGCAAACAATGAGCAGTTCTTC.

Only one count was recorded for this clone. Other nucleotide sequences in the sample specify the same CDR3. This sequence joins TRBV6-5 and TRBJ1-2; 8 positions agree with TRBD1. Germline trimming cut 0 bases from V and 4 bases from J; bases unmatched to any gene: 1. The CDR3 consists of 14 residues. From germline, CDR1 is MNHEY and CDR2 SVGAGI. Written as DNA, the CDR3 is TGTGCCAGCAGTTACTCTGGACAGGGCTATGGCTACACCTTC. Residues: CASSYSGQGYGYTF.

The count of this clone is one. CDR3 amino acids: CASSFGGQGITNQPQHF. CDR3 DNA: TGTGCCAGCAGTTTCGGAGGACAGGGGATTACCAATCAGCCCCAGCATTTT. The chain carries TRBV28 and TRBJ1-5; 9 bases line up with TRBD1. CDR1 and CDR2 from the germline V gene are MDHEN and SYDVKM. The CDR3 spans 17 residues. J was trimmed by 3 bases and V by 3 bases; bases with no gene match: 9.

In this sample, this clone turned up once. The J gene is TRBJ1-1, the V gene TRBV28; possible D gene TRBD1, 6 bases. The CDR3 consists of 12 residues. Per germline, CDR1 MDHEN and CDR2 SYDVKM. Trimming pared 5 bases from V and 6 bases from J, leaving 10 bases between. The CDR3 sequence: CASSQRTAEAFF. CDR3 nucleotides: TGTGCCAGCAGTCAAAGGACAGCTGAAGCTTTCTTT.

The V and J genes are TRBV7-9 and TRBJ2-7; the match to TRBD1 covers 8 bases. With 0 bases clipped from V and 2 bases from J, the junction kept 6 bases outside the gene matches. The germline V gene encodes CDR1 SEHNR and CDR2 FQNEAQ (reference sequence). CDR3 length equals 16 residues. CDR3 nucleotides: TGTGCCAGCAGCTTAGCGCGAGGGACAGGACCCTACGAGCAGTACTTC. It specifies CASSLARGTGPYEQYF. The full variable domain, rest sourced from reference TRBV7-9 and TRBJ2-7, is DTGVSQNPRHKITKRGQNVTFRCDPISEHNRLYWYRQTLGQGPEFLTYFQNEAQLEKSRLLSDRFSAERPKGSFSTLEIQRTEQGDSAMYLCASSLARGTGPYEQYFGPGTRLTVT.

This rearrangement joins TRBV18 to TRBJ2-2; 7 bases are a match to TRBD1. The germline V gene has CDR1 KGHSH and CDR2 LQKENI. The ends lost 5 bases at V and 5 bases at J; junction bases unmatched: 14. The CDR3 is 17 amino acids. The CDR3 DNA sequence: TGTGCCAGCTCAACTCGAAACGGACAGGCCAGAACCGGGGAGCTGTTTTTT. It codes for CASSTRNGQARTGELFF.

This clone was seen a single time. The V gene is TRBV15, the J gene TRBJ2-1, with 9 bases lining up with TRBD1. The CDR3 has 19 residues. CDR1 LNHNV and CDR2 YYDKDF come from the germline V gene (reference sequence). V lost 3 bases and J lost 2; bases outside the gene matches: 14. The CDR3 DNA sequence: TGTGCCACCAGCAGCGAAACAGGGGGCCACGACCTTACCTACAATGAGCAGTTCTTC. It specifies CATSSETGGHDLTYNEQFF.

This rearrangement joins TRBV6-5 to TRBJ1-2; D remains unclear. The germline V gene has CDR1 MNHEY and CDR2 SVGAGI. The V gene lost 6 bases and the J gene lost 3 bases, with 17 bases spanning the gap. The CDR3 spans 15 residues. The chain's CDR3 is CASSLGPDAYYGYTF. CDR3 coding DNA: TGTGCCAGCAGCCTAGGACCGGACGCATACTATGGCTACACCTTC.

The chain employs TRBV14 and TRBJ2-2; no clear D. Trimming cost V 1 base and J 6 bases, with 6 bases left between them. Germline CDR1 is SGHDN and CDR2 is FVKESK. The CDR3 has 13 amino acids. The CDR3 region is CASSQVWAGELFF. The CDR3 DNA follows: TGTGCCAGCAGCCAAGTATGGGCCGGGGAGCTGTTTTTT.

This sequence joins TRBV7-9 and TRBJ2-5; TRBD2 might be the D (6 bases). The J call may not be correct, given that the DNA end is closer to TRBJ2-7. Germline V gene sequence: CDR1 SEHNR, CDR2 FQNEAQ (reference sequence). The CDR3 length is 14 residues. CDR3 residues: CASSLAGGGYEQYF. In nucleotides, the CDR3 is TGTGCCAGCAGCTTAGCGGGAGGAGGTTACGAGCAGTACTTC.